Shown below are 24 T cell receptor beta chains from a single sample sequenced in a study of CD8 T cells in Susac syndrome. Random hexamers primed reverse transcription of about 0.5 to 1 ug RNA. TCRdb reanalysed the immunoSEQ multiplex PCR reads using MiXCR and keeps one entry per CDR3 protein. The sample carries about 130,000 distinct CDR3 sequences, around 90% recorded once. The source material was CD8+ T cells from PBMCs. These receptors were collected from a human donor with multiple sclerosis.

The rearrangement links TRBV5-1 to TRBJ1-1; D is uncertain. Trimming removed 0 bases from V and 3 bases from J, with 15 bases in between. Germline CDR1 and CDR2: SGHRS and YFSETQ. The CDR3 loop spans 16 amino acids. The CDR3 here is CASSLVSRAWDTEAFF. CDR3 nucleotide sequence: TGCGCCAGCAGCTTGGTGTCCCGGGCATGGGACACTGAAGCTTTCTTT.

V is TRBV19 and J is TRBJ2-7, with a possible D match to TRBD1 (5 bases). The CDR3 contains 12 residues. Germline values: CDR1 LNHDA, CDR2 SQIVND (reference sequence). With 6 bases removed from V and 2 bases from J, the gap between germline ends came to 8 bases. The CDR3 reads CASSDRAYEQYF. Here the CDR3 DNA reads TGTGCCAGTAGCGACAGAGCCTACGAGCAGTACTTC. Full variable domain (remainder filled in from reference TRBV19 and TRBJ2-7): DGGITQSPKYLFRKEGQNVTLSCEQNLNHDAMYWYRQDPGQGLRLIYYSQIVNDFQKGDIAEGYSVSREKKESFPLTVTSAQKNPTAFYLCASSDRAYEQYFGPGTRLTVT.

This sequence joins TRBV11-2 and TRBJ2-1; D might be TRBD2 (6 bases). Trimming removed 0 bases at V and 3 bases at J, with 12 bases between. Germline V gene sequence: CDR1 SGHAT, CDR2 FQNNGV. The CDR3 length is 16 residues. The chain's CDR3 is CASSLDWGRSYNEQFF. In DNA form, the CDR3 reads TGTGCCAGCAGCTTAGATTGGGGGAGGAGCTACAATGAGCAGTTCTTC.

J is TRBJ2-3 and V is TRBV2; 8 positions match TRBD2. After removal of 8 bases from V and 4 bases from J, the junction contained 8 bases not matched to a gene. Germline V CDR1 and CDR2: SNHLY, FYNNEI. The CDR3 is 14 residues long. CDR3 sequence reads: CASRGSGSADTQYF. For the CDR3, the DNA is TGTGCCAGCCGGGGAAGCGGGAGTGCAGATACGCAGTATTTT.

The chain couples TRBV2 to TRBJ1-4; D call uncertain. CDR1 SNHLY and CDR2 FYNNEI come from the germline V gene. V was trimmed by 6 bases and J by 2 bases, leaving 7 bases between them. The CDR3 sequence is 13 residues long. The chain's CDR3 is CASRSVTNEKLFF. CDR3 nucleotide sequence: TGTGCCAGCAGGAGTGTCACTAATGAAAAACTGTTTTTT. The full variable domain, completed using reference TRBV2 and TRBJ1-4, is EPEVTQTPSHQVTQMGQEVILRCVPISNHLYFYWYRQILGQKVEFLVSFYNNEISEKSEIFDDQFSVERPDGSNFTLKIRSTKLEDSAMYFCASRSVTNEKLFFGSGTQLSVL.

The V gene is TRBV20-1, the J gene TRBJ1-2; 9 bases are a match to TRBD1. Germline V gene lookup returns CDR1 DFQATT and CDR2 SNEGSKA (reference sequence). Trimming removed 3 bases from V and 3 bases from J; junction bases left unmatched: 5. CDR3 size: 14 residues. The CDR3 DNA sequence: TGCAGTGCTAGGGGGACAGGGCTTTACTATGGCTACACCTTC. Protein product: CSARGTGLYYGYTF.

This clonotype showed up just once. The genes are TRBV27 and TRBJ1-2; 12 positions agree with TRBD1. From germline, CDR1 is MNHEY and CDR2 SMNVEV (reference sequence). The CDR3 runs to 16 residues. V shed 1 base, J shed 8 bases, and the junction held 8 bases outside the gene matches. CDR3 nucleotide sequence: TGTGCCAGCAGTTTATTACCGGGACAGGGGGCTTACGGCTACACCTTC. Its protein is CASSLLPGQGAYGYTF.

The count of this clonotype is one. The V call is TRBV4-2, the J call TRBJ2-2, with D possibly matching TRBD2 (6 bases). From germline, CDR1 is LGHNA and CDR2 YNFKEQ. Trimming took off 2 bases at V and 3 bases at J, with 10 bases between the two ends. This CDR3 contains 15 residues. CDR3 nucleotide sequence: TGTGCCAGCAGCCAATCGGAGGGCGACACCGGGGAGCTGTTTTTT. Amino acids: CASSQSEGDTGELFF.

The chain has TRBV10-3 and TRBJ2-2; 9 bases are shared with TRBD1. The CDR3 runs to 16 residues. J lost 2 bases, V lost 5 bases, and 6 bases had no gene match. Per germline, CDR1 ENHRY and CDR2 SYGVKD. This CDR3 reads CAISFPGQGNTGELFF. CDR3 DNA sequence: TGTGCCATCAGTTTCCCGGGACAGGGAAACACCGGGGAGCTGTTTTTT.

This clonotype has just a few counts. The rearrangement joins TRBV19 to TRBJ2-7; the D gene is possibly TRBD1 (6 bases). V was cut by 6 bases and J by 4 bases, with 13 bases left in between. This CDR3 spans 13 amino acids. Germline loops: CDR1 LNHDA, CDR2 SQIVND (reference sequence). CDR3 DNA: TGTGCCAGTAGCCCGGACAGATCTTACGAGCAGTACTTC. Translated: CASSPDRSYEQYF.

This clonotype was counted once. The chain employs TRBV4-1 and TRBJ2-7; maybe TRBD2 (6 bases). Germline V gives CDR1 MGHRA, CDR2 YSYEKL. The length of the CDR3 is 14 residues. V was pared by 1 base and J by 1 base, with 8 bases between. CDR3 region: CASSQGRVSYEQYF. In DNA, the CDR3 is TGCGCCAGCAGCCAAGGGAGGGTTTCCTACGAGCAGTACTTC.

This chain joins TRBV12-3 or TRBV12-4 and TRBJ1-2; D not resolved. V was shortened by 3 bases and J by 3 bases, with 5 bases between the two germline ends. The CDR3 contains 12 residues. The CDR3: CASSLSDYGYTF. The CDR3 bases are TGTGCCAGCAGTTTGTCCGACTATGGCTACACCTTC.

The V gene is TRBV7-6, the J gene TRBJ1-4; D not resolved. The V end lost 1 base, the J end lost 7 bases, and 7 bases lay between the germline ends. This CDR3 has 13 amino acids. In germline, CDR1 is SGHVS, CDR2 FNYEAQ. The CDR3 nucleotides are TGTGCCAGCAGCTTAGAAATGGGTGAAAAACTGTTTTTT. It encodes CASSLEMGEKLFF. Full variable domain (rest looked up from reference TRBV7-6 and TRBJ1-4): GAGVSQSPRYKVTKRGQDVALRCDPISGHVSLYWYRQALGQGPEFLTYFNYEAQQDKSGLPNDRFSAERPEGSISTLTIQRTEQRDSAMYRCASSLEMGEKLFFGSGTQLSVL.

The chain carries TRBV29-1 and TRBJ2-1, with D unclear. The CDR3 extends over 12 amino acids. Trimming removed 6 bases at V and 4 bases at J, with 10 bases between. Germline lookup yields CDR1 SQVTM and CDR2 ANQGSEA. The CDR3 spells CSVPGLYNEQFF. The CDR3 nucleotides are TGCAGCGTCCCGGGCCTATACAATGAGCAGTTCTTC.

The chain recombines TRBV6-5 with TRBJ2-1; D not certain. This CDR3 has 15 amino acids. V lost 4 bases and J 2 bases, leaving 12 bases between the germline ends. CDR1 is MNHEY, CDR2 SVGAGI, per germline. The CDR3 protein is CASSLAPGPYNEQFF. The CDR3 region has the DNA TGTGCCAGCAGTTTGGCCCCGGGCCCCTACAATGAGCAGTTCTTC.

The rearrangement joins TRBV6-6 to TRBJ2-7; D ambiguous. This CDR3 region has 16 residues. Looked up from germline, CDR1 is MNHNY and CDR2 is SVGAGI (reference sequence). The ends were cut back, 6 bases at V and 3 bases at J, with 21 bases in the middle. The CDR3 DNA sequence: TGTGCCAGCAGCTCCGCAGGAAGAGGTCCTTTCTACGAGCAGTACTTC. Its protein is CASSSAGRGPFYEQYF.

The chain's CDR3 is CASRSGTGPGNTIYF. The CDR3 bases are TGTGCCAGCAGATCCGGGACAGGGCCAGGAAACACCATATATTTT. The chain links TRBV6-5 to TRBJ1-3, with 9 bases fitting TRBD1. The trim removed 6 bases at V and 4 bases at J, leaving 7 bases unmatched. The CDR3 has 15 residues. Germline CDR1 MNHEY, CDR2 SVGAGI.

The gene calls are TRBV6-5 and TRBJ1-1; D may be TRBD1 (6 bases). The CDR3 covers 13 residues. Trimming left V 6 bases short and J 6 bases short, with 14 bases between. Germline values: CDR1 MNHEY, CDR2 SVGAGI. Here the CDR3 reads CASSLHRVAEAFF. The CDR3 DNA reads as TGTGCCAGCAGCCTACACAGGGTCGCTGAAGCTTTCTTT.

The CDR3 sequence: CSTSAGLASDEQFF. As DNA, the CDR3 is TGCAGTACCTCGGCGGGACTAGCGTCGGATGAGCAGTTCTTC. V is TRBV29-1 and J is TRBJ2-1, with 10 bases fitting TRBD2. CDR3 length equals 14 residues. Germline V gene data show CDR1 as SQVTM and CDR2 as ANQGSEA.

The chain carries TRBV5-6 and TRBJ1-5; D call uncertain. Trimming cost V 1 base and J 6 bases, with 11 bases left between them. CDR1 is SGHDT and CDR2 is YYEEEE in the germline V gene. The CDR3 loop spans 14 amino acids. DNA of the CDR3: TGTGCCAGCAGCTTGAACAGAGGAAGTCAGCCCCAGCATTTT. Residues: CASSLNRGSQPQHF.

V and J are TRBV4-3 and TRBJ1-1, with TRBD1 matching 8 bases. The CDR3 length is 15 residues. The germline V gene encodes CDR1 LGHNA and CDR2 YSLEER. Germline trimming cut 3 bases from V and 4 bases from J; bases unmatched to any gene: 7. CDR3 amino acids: CASSQKQGVGTEAFF. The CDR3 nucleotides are TGCGCCAGCAGCCAGAAACAGGGGGTGGGCACTGAAGCTTTCTTT.

The CDR3 sequence is CASSLTGDWSTEAFF. The DNA of the CDR3 is TGTGCCAGCAGCTTGACAGGGGACTGGAGCACTGAAGCTTTCTTT. The rearrangement joins TRBV13 to TRBJ1-1, with TRBD1 matching over 8 bases. Germline V CDR1 and CDR2: PRHDT, FYEKMQ (reference sequence). This CDR3 is built from 15 residues. V was clipped by 3 bases and J by 4 bases; unmatched bases: 7.

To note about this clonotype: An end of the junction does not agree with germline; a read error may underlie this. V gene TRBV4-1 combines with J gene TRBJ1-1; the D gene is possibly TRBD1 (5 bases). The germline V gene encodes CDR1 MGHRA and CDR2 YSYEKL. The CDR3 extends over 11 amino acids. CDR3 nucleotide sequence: TGCGCCAGCAGCCGGGGCCTTGAATCTTTCTTT. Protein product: CASSRGLESFF.

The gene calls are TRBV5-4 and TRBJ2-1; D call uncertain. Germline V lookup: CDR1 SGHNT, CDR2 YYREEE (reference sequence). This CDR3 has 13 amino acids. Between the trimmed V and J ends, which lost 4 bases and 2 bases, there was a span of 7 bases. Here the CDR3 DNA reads TGTGCCAGCAGCCTCCCCCCCTACAATGAGCAGTTCTTC. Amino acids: CASSLPPYNEQFF. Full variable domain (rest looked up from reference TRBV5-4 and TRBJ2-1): ETGVTQSPTHLIKTRGQQVTLRCSSQSGHNTVSWYQQALGQGPQFIFQYYREEENGRGNFPPRFSGLQFPNYSSELNVNALELDDSALYLCASSLPPYNEQFFGPGTRLTVL.